A single sample is the source of the 20 T cell receptor beta chains below, sequenced in a study of blood T cell repertoires in COVID-19. Profiling relied on immunoSEQ multiplex PCR, and the TCRdb table lists in-frame clones only, not all of them. This sample yields about 190,000 clones, of which about 83% are seen a single time; 2.9% belongs to the top ten. Sequenced: peripheral blood. These receptors were taken from a man in his fifties or sixties with active or convalescent COVID-19.

The chain has TRBV28 and TRBJ2-7, with 10 nucleotides matching TRBD2. The V and J ends lost 4 bases and 6 bases, in that order; junction bases with no gene match: 9. Germline CDR1 and CDR2: MDHEN and SYDVKM. The CDR3 runs to 15 residues. CDR3 protein: CASSYHGLAASEQYF. CDR3 nucleotide sequence: TGTGCCAGCAGTTACCATGGACTAGCGGCCAGCGAGCAGTACTTC.

The gene calls are TRBV30 and TRBJ2-3, with 8 bases fitting TRBD2. CDR3 length equals 14 residues. The germline V gene has CDR1 GTSNPN and CDR2 SVGIG (reference sequence). Trimming at V came to 4 bases and at J to 1 base, leaving 4 bases not matched to a gene. The CDR3 protein is CAWNRRGGTDTQYF. The CDR3 nucleotides read TGTGCCTGGAACAGGCGGGGGGGCACAGATACGCAGTATTTT.

V is TRBV5-1 and J is TRBJ2-7; TRBD1 might be the D (6 bases). Germline CDR1 is SGHRS and CDR2 is YFSETQ. V was clipped by 0 bases and J by 2 bases, with 12 bases between them. This CDR3 is 15 amino acids long. The CDR3 reads CASSLARGGPYEQYF. DNA for the CDR3: TGCGCCAGCAGCTTGGCTAGAGGGGGACCCTACGAGCAGTACTTC.

The chain recombines TRBV30 with TRBJ1-1; the D gene is possibly TRBD1 (6 bases). CDR1 is GTSNPN, CDR2 SVGIG, per germline (reference sequence). Trimming left V 4 bases short and J 5 bases short, with 14 bases between. This CDR3 is built from 13 residues. The CDR3 region has the DNA TGTGCCTGGACGCGGGGGCGAAGGACTGAAGCTTTCTTT. Encoded protein: CAWTRGRRTEAFF. Full variable domain (missing parts from reference TRBV30 and TRBJ1-1): SQTIHQWPATLVQPVGSPLSLECTVEGTSNPNLYWYRQAAGRGLQLLFYSVGIGQISSEVPQNLSASRPQDRQFILSSKKLLLSDSGFYLCAWTRGRRTEAFFGQGTRLTVV.

V is TRBV5-1 and J is TRBJ1-2, with a tentative D call TRBD1 (6 bases). In germline, CDR1 is SGHRS, CDR2 YFSETQ. The V gene lost 4 bases and the J gene lost 4 bases, with 14 bases spanning the gap. The CDR3 covers 14 residues. CDR3 nucleotides: TGCGCCAGCAGCCCGCGAGACAGGATCTATGGCTACACCTTC. Its protein is CASSPRDRIYGYTF.

The chain combines TRBV19 with TRBJ1-2; tentative D call: TRBD1 (5 bases). The V end was cut by 4 bases, the J end by 4 bases, with 10 bases between. Germline V gene lookup returns CDR1 LNHDA and CDR2 SQIVND (reference sequence). The CDR3 runs 13 residues. This CDR3 reads CASSRAQGYGYTF. Here the CDR3 DNA reads TGTGCCAGTAGTAGGGCCCAGGGCTATGGCTACACCTTC.

The chain is built from TRBV7-9 and TRBJ1-5; 7 nucleotides agree with TRBD1. Germline lookup yields CDR1 SEHNR and CDR2 FQNEAQ (reference sequence). CDR3 length equals 16 residues. J gave up 0 bases and V 5 bases, and 7 bases lay outside the gene matches. DNA for the CDR3: TGTGCCAGCAGCATTACAGGGGATTATAGCAATCAGCCCCAGCATTTT. This translates into CASSITGDYSNQPQHF.

This clone was seen once. The V and J genes are TRBV4-1 and TRBJ1-2; TRBD1 might be the D (5 bases). Germline V gene lookup returns CDR1 MGHRA and CDR2 YSYEKL. Trimming took 1 base from V and 3 from J, leaving 6 bases between them. The CDR3 runs to 13 residues. The CDR3 nucleotides read TGCGCCAGCAGCCAAGTCAGGGACTATGGCTACACCTTC. It codes for CASSQVRDYGYTF.

This rearrangement joins TRBV5-3 to TRBJ1-5, with a weak D call TRBD1 (6 bases). TRBV5-3 is an ORF, and what it does is uncertain. Trimming left V 1 base short and J 7 bases short, with 21 bases between. The CDR3 runs to 17 residues. This CDR3 is CARSLLTGRGRGQPQHF. The CDR3 DNA reads TGTGCCAGAAGCTTGTTAACGGGCAGGGGAAGGGGACAGCCCCAGCATTTT.

This chain links TRBV19 with TRBJ2-1, with 8 bases fitting TRBD2. The V and J ends lost 5 bases and 8 bases, in that order; junction bases with no gene match: 26. Per the germline V gene, CDR1 is LNHDA and CDR2 is SQIVND (reference sequence). This CDR3 is 20 amino acids long. The CDR3 bases are TGTGCCAGTAGTCCCGGGGCCCTCGGGACTAAGCGGGAGATATTCGATGAGCAGTTCTTC. Its protein product is CASSPGALGTKREIFDEQFF. Full variable domain (remainder filled in from reference TRBV19 and TRBJ2-1): DGGITQSPKYLFRKEGQNVTLSCEQNLNHDAMYWYRQDPGQGLRLIYYSQIVNDFQKGDIAEGYSVSREKKESFPLTVTSAQKNPTAFYLCASSPGALGTKREIFDEQFFGPGTRLTVL.

This clone came up a few times. This chain uses TRBV7-2 with TRBJ1-1; tentatively, D is TRBD1 (5 bases). This CDR3 contains 16 residues. With 5 bases removed from V and 2 bases from J, the gap between germline ends came to 18 bases. Germline-derived CDR1 and CDR2 are SGHTA and FQGNSA. The CDR3 spells CASSPKVQGLNTEAFF. Written as DNA, the CDR3 is TGTGCCAGCAGCCCGAAGGTGCAGGGCCTAAACACTGAAGCTTTCTTT. The complete variable domain, with remaining parts taken from reference TRBV7-2 and TRBJ1-1, reads GAGVSQSPSNKVTEKGKDVELRCDPISGHTALYWYRQSLGQGLEFLIYFQGNSAPDKSGLPSDRFSAERTGGSVSTLTIQRTQQEDSAVYLCASSPKVQGLNTEAFFGQGTRLTVV.

The chain recombines TRBV20-1 with TRBJ2-7; tentative D call: TRBD1 (6 bases). The germline CDR1 and CDR2 sequences are DFQATT and SNEGSKA (reference sequence). There are 10 residues in the CDR3. Trimming cost V 4 bases and J 7 bases, with 8 bases left between them. The CDR3 is CSATTGEQYF. The CDR3 nucleotides are TGCAGTGCTACAACAGGGGAGCAGTACTTC.

V gene TRBV6-5 combines with J gene TRBJ2-5; possibly TRBD2 for D (5 bases). Germline V CDR1 and CDR2: MNHEY, SVGAGI. The CDR3 sequence is 14 residues long. The ends were cut back, 6 bases at V and 1 base at J, with 12 bases in the middle. CDR3 in amino acids: CASRDRRPQETQYF. Here the CDR3 DNA reads TGTGCCAGCAGGGACCGGAGGCCCCAAGAGACCCAGTACTTC.

This chain uses TRBV7-9 with TRBJ1-2; D is unresolved. The CDR3 is made up of 15 amino acids. Germline lookup yields CDR1 SEHNR and CDR2 FQNEAQ (reference sequence). V shed 1 base and J shed 4 bases, with 13 bases lying between them. DNA of the CDR3: TGTGCCAGCAGCTTAGGCGACGGACTGATCTATGGCTACACCTTC. Its protein product is CASSLGDGLIYGYTF.

This clone was recorded only once. The chain uses TRBV6-2 or TRBV6-3 and TRBJ2-5, with a possible D match to TRBD2 (5 bases). The CDR3 has 16 amino acids. CDR1 is MNHEY, CDR2 SVGEGT, per germline. The V gene lost 6 bases and the J gene lost 2 bases, with 19 bases spanning the gap. CDR3 bases: TGTGCCAGCAGCTCCCCGGTTCTAGCCAATCAAGAGACCCAGTACTTC. Amino acid sequence: CASSSPVLANQETQYF.

The V and J genes are TRBV5-1 and TRBJ1-2; D remains unclear. The V end was cut by 4 bases, the J end by 3 bases, with 13 bases between. Germline CDR1 SGHRS, CDR2 YFSETQ. This CDR3 spans 14 amino acids. The chain's CDR3 is CASSDPDKDYGYTF. The CDR3, as DNA: TGCGCCAGCAGCGATCCCGACAAGGACTATGGCTACACCTTC. Variable domain in full (rest from reference TRBV5-1 and TRBJ1-2): KAGVTQTPRYLIKTRGQQVTLSCSPISGHRSVSWYQQTPGQGLQFLFEYFSETQRNKGNFPGRFSGRQFSNSRSEMNVSTLELGDSALYLCASSDPDKDYGYTFGSGTRLTVV.

This rearrangement joins TRBV6-1 to TRBJ1-2, with 7 bases aligning to TRBD1. CDR3 length: 14 residues. J gave up 8 bases and V 0 bases, and 6 bases lay outside the gene matches. Per the germline V gene, CDR1 is MNHNS and CDR2 is SASEGT. The CDR3: CASSEARAGGGYTF. The CDR3, as DNA: TGTGCCAGCAGTGAAGCCCGGGCAGGGGGAGGCTACACCTTC.

This clone has only a few counts. The CDR3 DNA is TGCGCCAGCAGCTTTCAACCCGGGACAGGGTACTATGGCTACACCTTC. Translated, it gives CASSFQPGTGYYGYTF. V and J are TRBV5-1 and TRBJ1-2, with 9 nucleotides matching TRBD1. The germline CDR1 and CDR2 sequences are SGHRS and YFSETQ. V dropped 2 bases and J dropped 3; count of bases not matched to a gene: 8. CDR3 size: 16 residues.

In its sample, this clone ranks as medium-sized. This chain joins TRBV23-1 and TRBJ2-5; 8 nucleotides line up with TRBD1. TRBV23-1 is recorded as an ORF, its role being uncertain. CDR3 length equals 17 residues. Losses at the gene ends were 0 bases for V and 5 bases for J; bases not matched to a gene: 11. The CDR3 DNA sequence: TGCGCCAGCAGTCAATCGTTCTGGACAGGGTTTCGGGAGACCCAGTACTTC. Amino acids: CASSQSFWTGFRETQYF.

J is TRBJ2-5 and V is TRBV6-2 or TRBV6-3; TRBD2 might be the D (5 bases). Trimming cost V 5 bases and J 2 bases, with 15 bases left between them. This CDR3 comprises 15 residues. Germline CDR1 is MNHEY and CDR2 is SVGEGT. In nucleotides, the CDR3 is TGTGCCAGCAGTGGAGGACTCGACCTACAAGAGACCCAGTACTTC. It yields the protein CASSGGLDLQETQYF.